This T cell receptor beta chain derives from a study of T-cell reconstitution after alpha-beta-depleted transplantation in children. Unique molecular identifiers were incorporated into the prepared TCRbeta library. Each CDR3 protein is one row after TCRdb ran MiXCR on the PCR reads. Among 300,000 to 400,000 distinct CDR3 sequences, approximately 23% were seen once, and the ten largest hold about 10%. This material consisted of PBMCs, mostly from graft donor cells, taken 180 days after TCRalphabeta/CD19-depleted stem cell transplant. The sequence was obtained from a male patient between 5 and 17 years old who had a stem cell transplant for acute lymphoblastic leukemia, so the T cells may come from the graft donor.

Here the CDR3 DNA reads TGTGCCAGCAGCGTAGCTCTGGGTCAAGATACGCAGTATTTT. Translation gives CASSVALGQDTQYF. The chain has TRBV9 and TRBJ2-3; D is unclear. Germline V gives CDR1 SGDLS, CDR2 YYNGEE. The CDR3 is 14 amino acids. The V end lost 0 bases, the J end lost 5 bases, and 10 bases lay between the germline ends.